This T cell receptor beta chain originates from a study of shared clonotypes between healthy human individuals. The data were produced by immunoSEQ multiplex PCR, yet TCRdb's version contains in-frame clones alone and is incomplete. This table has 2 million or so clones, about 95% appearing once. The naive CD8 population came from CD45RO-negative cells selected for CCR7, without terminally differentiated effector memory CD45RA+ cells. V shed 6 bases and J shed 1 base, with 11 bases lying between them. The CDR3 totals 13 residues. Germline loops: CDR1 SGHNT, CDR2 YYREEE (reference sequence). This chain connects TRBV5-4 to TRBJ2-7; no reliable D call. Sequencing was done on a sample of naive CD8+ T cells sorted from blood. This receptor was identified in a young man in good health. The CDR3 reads CASKTGSSYEQYF. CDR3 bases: TGTGCCAGCAAGACGGGCAGTTCCTACGAGCAGTACTTC.